The rows below give T cell receptor beta chains drawn from one sample of a study of T cell responses to AZD1222 COVID-19 vaccine. This table comes from immunoSEQ multiplex PCR, and its TCRdb copy is limited to in-frame clones, with some not included. The sample consists of roughly 150,000 clones, about nine tenths of them appearing once. The input for sequencing was peripheral blood, taken 28 days after the second AZD1222 dose. The receptors originated from an adult who received the AZD1222 COVID-19 vaccine. CDR3s include the opening cysteine and the closing phenylalanine or tryptophan. Each record gives: D gene, clone size, V gene, J gene, CDR3 protein, CDR3 DNA. The D gene is left open where the match is weak. Part of the rows lack a size; the others show once, few, many or a class for expanded clones.

d_call: -
clone_size: -
v_call: TRBV19
j_call: TRBJ1-2
cdr3_aa: CASSPRPTQLYGYTF
cdr3_nt: TGTGCCAGTAGTCCTCGGCCGACCCAGCTCTATGGCTACACCTTC

d_call: TRBD1
clone_size: -
v_call: TRBV6-6
j_call: TRBJ1-6
cdr3_aa: CASSTLTGDTSPLHF
cdr3_nt: TGTGCCAGCAGTACCTTGACAGGGGATACGTCACCCCTCCACTTT

d_call: -
clone_size: -
v_call: TRBV19
j_call: TRBJ1-5
cdr3_aa: CASSGDRTNNQPQHF
cdr3_nt: TGTGCCAGTAGCGGAGACAGGACGAACAATCAGCCCCAGCATTTT

d_call: -
clone_size: -
v_call: TRBV19
j_call: TRBJ1-2
cdr3_aa: CATSGGYYGYTF
cdr3_nt: TGTGCCACCTCGGGGGGGTACTATGGCTACACCTTC

d_call: TRBD1
clone_size: -
v_call: TRBV6-6
j_call: TRBJ1-5
cdr3_aa: CASSYWTGGQPQHF
cdr3_nt: TGTGCCAGCAGTTACTGGACAGGAGGTCAGCCCCAGCATTTT

d_call: TRBD2
clone_size: -
v_call: TRBV6-2/TRBV6-3
j_call: TRBJ2-7
cdr3_aa: CASSSLGLAGVLEYF
cdr3_nt: TGTGCCAGCAGTTCCCTGGGACTAGCGGGAGTTTTGGAGTACTTC

d_call: -
clone_size: -
v_call: TRBV7-9
j_call: TRBJ2-3
cdr3_aa: CASSLVENTQYF
cdr3_nt: TGTGCCAGCAGCTTAGTGGAGAATACGCAGTATTTT

d_call: TRBD2
clone_size: few
v_call: TRBV6-4
j_call: TRBJ2-1
cdr3_aa: CASSLRGPAGGGEQFF
cdr3_nt: TGTGCCAGCAGCCTACGTGGTCCGGCGGGAGGGGGTGAGCAGTTCTTC

d_call: -
clone_size: -
v_call: TRBV7-3
j_call: TRBJ2-2
cdr3_aa: CASSAGTGELFF
cdr3_nt: TGTGCCAGCAGCGCAGGGACCGGGGAGCTGTTTTTT

d_call: -
clone_size: -
v_call: TRBV5-1
j_call: TRBJ2-7
cdr3_aa: CASSSLGAEISYEQYF
cdr3_nt: TGCGCCAGCAGCTCCCTCGGCGCAGAGATCTCCTACGAGCAGTACTTC

d_call: -
clone_size: -
v_call: TRBV19
j_call: TRBJ1-3
cdr3_aa: CASSPQVRGNTIYF
cdr3_nt: TGTGCCAGTAGTCCCCAAGTACGCGGAAACACCATATATTTT

d_call: -
clone_size: once
v_call: TRBV3-1/TRBV3-2
j_call: TRBJ1-6
cdr3_aa: CASNKGTNSPLHF
cdr3_nt: TGTGCCAGCAACAAGGGTACTAACTCACCCCTCCACTTT

d_call: TRBD2
clone_size: -
v_call: TRBV28
j_call: TRBJ2-1
cdr3_aa: CASSLRGGRSNEQFF
cdr3_nt: TGTGCCAGCAGTTTAAGAGGCGGGAGGAGTAATGAGCAGTTCTTC

d_call: -
clone_size: once
v_call: TRBV7-6
j_call: TRBJ1-3
cdr3_aa: CASSLIDSGNTIYF
cdr3_nt: TGTGCCAGCAGCTTGATTGACAGTGGAAACACCATATATTTT

d_call: TRBD2
clone_size: -
v_call: TRBV7-9
j_call: TRBJ2-3
cdr3_aa: CASSSRVTSGRGVTDTQYF
cdr3_nt: TGTGCCAGCAGCTCTCGAGTAACTAGCGGGAGAGGAGTAACAGATACGCAGTATTTT

d_call: TRBD2
clone_size: -
v_call: TRBV5-1
j_call: TRBJ2-5
cdr3_aa: CASSLALADEETQYF
cdr3_nt: TGCGCCAGCAGCTTGGCGCTAGCGGATGAAGAGACCCAGTACTTC

d_call: TRBD1
clone_size: -
v_call: TRBV5-8
j_call: TRBJ2-7
cdr3_aa: CASSLQGAEEQYF
cdr3_nt: TGTGCCAGCAGCCTACAGGGGGCGGAGGAGCAGTACTTC

d_call: -
clone_size: -
v_call: TRBV9
j_call: TRBJ1-2
cdr3_aa: CASSVGLQSRGSYDYGYTF
cdr3_nt: TGTGCCAGCAGCGTAGGTCTCCAGTCCCGGGGTAGTTACGACTATGGCTACACCTTC

d_call: -
clone_size: -
v_call: TRBV10-3
j_call: TRBJ2-3
cdr3_aa: CAIRADSTDTQYF
cdr3_nt: TGTGCCATCAGGGCGGATAGCACAGATACGCAGTATTTT

d_call: -
clone_size: few
v_call: TRBV3-1/TRBV3-2
j_call: TRBJ2-4
cdr3_aa: CASSRRGPQNIQYF
cdr3_nt: TGTGCCAGCAGCCGACGGGGGCCCCAAAACATTCAGTACTTC

d_call: TRBD2
clone_size: -
v_call: TRBV6-5
j_call: TRBJ2-2
cdr3_aa: CASSYWFGAGAGELFF
cdr3_nt: TGTGCCAGCAGTTACTGGTTTGGAGCGGGGGCCGGGGAGCTGTTTTTT

d_call: TRBD1
clone_size: -
v_call: TRBV19
j_call: TRBJ2-3
cdr3_aa: CASSRGTGDDTQYF
cdr3_nt: TGTGCCAGTAGTAGGGGGACAGGGGACGATACGCAGTATTTT

d_call: -
clone_size: -
v_call: TRBV6-5
j_call: TRBJ2-7
cdr3_aa: CASSYSTGTYEQYF
cdr3_nt: TGTGCCAGCAGTTATTCAACCGGGACCTACGAGCAGTACTTC

d_call: TRBD1
clone_size: -
v_call: TRBV6-6
j_call: TRBJ2-1
cdr3_aa: CASSYPGTGPYNEQFF
cdr3_nt: TGTGCCAGCAGTTATCCCGGGACAGGGCCCTACAATGAGCAGTTCTTC

d_call: TRBD1
clone_size: -
v_call: TRBV6-1
j_call: TRBJ2-7
cdr3_aa: CASSELAGGYEQYF
cdr3_nt: TGTGCCAGCAGTGAACTAGCAGGGGGCTACGAGCAGTACTTC

d_call: -
clone_size: -
v_call: TRBV6-4
j_call: TRBJ1-6
cdr3_aa: CASSDFGGANSPLHF
cdr3_nt: TGTGCCAGCAGTGACTTTGGGGGCGCAAATTCACCCCTCCACTTT

d_call: -
clone_size: -
v_call: TRBV19
j_call: TRBJ1-5
cdr3_aa: CASTPQIHSNQPQHF
cdr3_nt: TGTGCCAGTACCCCACAGATTCATAGCAATCAGCCCCAGCATTTT

d_call: -
clone_size: -
v_call: TRBV18
j_call: TRBJ1-2
cdr3_aa: CASSPVQAGGYTF
cdr3_nt: TGTGCCAGCTCACCGGTACAGGCTGGTGGCTACACCTTC

d_call: TRBD1
clone_size: -
v_call: TRBV7-3
j_call: TRBJ2-1
cdr3_aa: CASSPAAGGGDEQFF
cdr3_nt: TGTGCCAGCAGCCCCGCGGCAGGGGGCGGAGATGAGCAGTTCTTC

d_call: TRBD2
clone_size: -
v_call: TRBV6-2/TRBV6-3
j_call: TRBJ2-2
cdr3_aa: CASSGLAGGPGELFF
cdr3_nt: TGTGCCAGCAGTGGCCTAGCGGGGGGGCCCGGGGAGCTGTTTTTT